One sample yielded the 22 T cell receptor beta chains listed below, sequenced in a study of control samples from healthy donors and cancer patients. Clones were sequenced by immunoSEQ multiplex PCR, and TCRdb holds only the in-frame ones, with some missing. The sample records 130,000 to 150,000 clones, around 90% being singletons. The sequenced material came from blood. The receptors derive from a man aged 30 to 39 in good health.

V usage is TRBV19 and J usage is TRBJ1-5; TRBD1 is a possible D gene (6 bases). CDR1 and CDR2 from the germline V gene are LNHDA and SQIVND (reference sequence). Trimming took off 5 bases at V and 3 bases at J, with 14 bases between the two ends. The CDR3 is 15 amino acids. The CDR3 loop reads CASSASGQYNQPQHF. CDR3 nucleotide sequence: TGTGCCAGTAGTGCTTCCGGACAGTACAATCAGCCCCAGCATTTT.

This rearrangement joins TRBV2 to TRBJ1-1; the match to TRBD1 covers 10 bases. This CDR3 region has 15 residues. Unmatched junction bases numbered 4, after V lost 6 bases and J lost 0 bases. Germline V gene lookup returns CDR1 SNHLY and CDR2 FYNNEI. CDR3 sequence (DNA): TGTGCCAGCAGGGGACAGGGGATGATGAACACTGAAGCTTTCTTT. Amino acid sequence: CASRGQGMMNTEAFF. The whole variable domain, remainder taken from reference TRBV2 and TRBJ1-1, is EPEVTQTPSHQVTQMGQEVILRCVPISNHLYFYWYRQILGQKVEFLVSFYNNEISEKSEIFDDQFSVERPDGSNFTLKIRSTKLEDSAMYFCASRGQGMMNTEAFFGQGTRLTVV.

DNA of the CDR3: TGTGCCAGCAGCTTAGGGATAATGAACACTGAAGCTTTCTTT. Its protein is CASSLGIMNTEAFF. This chain joins TRBV5-4 and TRBJ1-1; no firm D call. Between the trimmed V and J ends, which lost 2 bases and 0 bases, there was a span of 8 bases. The CDR3 is made up of 14 amino acids. Germline loops: CDR1 SGHNT, CDR2 YYREEE (reference sequence).

Only one count was recorded for this clone. The rearrangement links TRBV28 to TRBJ2-2; D possibly corresponds to TRBD1 (6 bases). This CDR3 has 14 amino acids. The V gene lost 4 bases and the J gene lost 4 bases, with 10 bases spanning the gap. Germline V CDR1 and CDR2: MDHEN, SYDVKM. In nucleotides, the CDR3 is TGTGCCAGCAGTTGGGGGCAGGGCACCGGGGAGCTGTTTTTT. It encodes CASSWGQGTGELFF.

The chain employs TRBV28 and TRBJ1-2; the match to TRBD1 covers 7 bases. Germline V gene sequence: CDR1 MDHEN, CDR2 SYDVKM. The CDR3 totals 15 residues. J lost 0 bases, V lost 6 bases, and 7 bases had no gene match. The CDR3 nucleotides are TGTGCCAGCAGACTAAGACAGGGAACTAACTATGGCTACACCTTC. This gives the protein CASRLRQGTNYGYTF.

The chain joins TRBV6-5 to TRBJ1-5, with 7 bases matching TRBD1. Trimming took 6 bases from V and 1 from J; bases not matched to a gene: 6. Looked up from germline, CDR1 is MNHEY and CDR2 is SVGAGI. This CDR3 has 15 residues. CDR3 in amino acids: CASSDTGVSNQPQHF. The CDR3 bases are TGTGCCAGCAGCGACACAGGGGTAAGCAATCAGCCCCAGCATTTT.

The chain links TRBV29-1 to TRBJ1-3; D unclear. With 5 bases removed from V and 1 base from J, the gap between germline ends came to 9 bases. Looked up from germline, CDR1 is SQVTM and CDR2 is ANQGSEA. The CDR3 has 13 amino acids. For the CDR3, the DNA is TGCAGCGTTCAAGTCCTATCTGGAAACACCATATATTTT. It is translated as CSVQVLSGNTIYF.

The chain is built from TRBV4-1 and TRBJ1-5; tentative D call: TRBD1 (6 bases). Germline V gene sequence: CDR1 MGHRA, CDR2 YSYEKL. The CDR3 extends over 16 amino acids. V shed 1 base and J shed 3 bases, with 13 bases lying between them. The CDR3 loop is CASSQVTGQNNQPQHF. In DNA form, the CDR3 reads TGCGCCAGCAGCCAAGTGACAGGCCAGAACAATCAGCCCCAGCATTTT.

The V gene is TRBV2, the J gene TRBJ2-7; maybe TRBD2 (5 bases). In germline, CDR1 is SNHLY, CDR2 FYNNEI. V lost 5 bases to trimming and J lost 8 bases, with 16 bases between them. This CDR3 is 13 amino acids long. The DNA of the CDR3 is TGTGCCAGCAGTCCGTTAGCGTTCGATCAGCAGTACTTC. Encoded protein: CASSPLAFDQQYF.

This clone was counted between two and nine times. V usage is TRBV5-4 and J usage is TRBJ1-2, with 8 bases fitting TRBD1. The J segment lost 6 bases and the V segment lost 0 bases, leaving 4 bases of the junction unmatched. The CDR3 has 14 residues. In germline, CDR1 is SGHNT, CDR2 YYREEE (reference sequence). The CDR3: CASSLGDRNDGYTF. Here the CDR3 DNA reads TGTGCCAGCAGCTTGGGGGACAGGAACGATGGCTACACCTTC.

The V call is TRBV7-2, the J call TRBJ2-3; 9 bases are shared with TRBD2. Germline assignment: CDR1 SGHTA and CDR2 FQGNSA. Trimming removed 5 bases from V and 2 bases from J; junction bases left unmatched: 11. The CDR3 sequence is 17 residues long. The CDR3 DNA reads as TGTGCCAGCAGCCCTAGGGCTAGCGGGATTTCCACAGATACGCAGTATTTT. This encodes CASSPRASGISTDTQYF.

The genes are TRBV6-5 and TRBJ1-3; D remains unclear. There are 13 residues in the CDR3. The germline CDR1 and CDR2 sequences are MNHEY and SVGAGI. V gave up 6 bases and J gave up 2 bases, with 8 bases separating them. CDR3 bases: TGTGCCAGCAGATTAAGAGCTGGAAACACCATATATTTT. Protein product: CASRLRAGNTIYF.

V usage is TRBV6-6 and J usage is TRBJ2-7, with a possible D match to TRBD2 (5 bases). Germline loops: CDR1 MNHNY, CDR2 SVGAGI (reference sequence). This CDR3 contains 15 residues. The V end was cut by 5 bases, the J end by 5 bases, with 19 bases between. The CDR3 coding sequence is TGTGCCAGCAGTCCACCTACTAGTACCCTTAACGAGCAGTACTTC. This codes for CASSPPTSTLNEQYF.

This clone was counted a single time. The chain uses TRBV28 and TRBJ1-2, with 9 bases aligning to TRBD1. V gave up 7 bases and J gave up 6 bases; unmatched junction bases: 9. Germline V lookup: CDR1 MDHEN, CDR2 SYDVKM. CDR3 size: 14 residues. This CDR3 is CASNTPGQGNGYTF. In DNA form, the CDR3 reads TGTGCCAGCAACACCCCGGGACAGGGTAATGGCTACACCTTC.

The rearrangement joins TRBV6-5 to TRBJ2-7, with TRBD1 identical over 8 bases. Germline trimming cut 6 bases from V and 5 bases from J; bases unmatched to any gene: 9. The CDR3 covers 14 residues. Germline V gives CDR1 MNHEY, CDR2 SVGAGI. CDR3 in DNA: TGTGCCAGCAGATATACCAGGGGGCCCCACGAGCAGTACTTC. It codes for CASRYTRGPHEQYF.

V usage is TRBV18 and J usage is TRBJ1-2, with a possible D match to TRBD1 (6 bases). The CDR3 loop spans 14 amino acids. From germline, CDR1 is KGHSH and CDR2 LQKENI. V was shortened by 2 bases and J by 2 bases, with 9 bases between the two germline ends. The CDR3 protein is CASSPAGGNYGYTF. DNA of the CDR3: TGTGCCAGCTCACCAGCGGGGGGCAACTATGGCTACACCTTC.

V gene TRBV2 combines with J gene TRBJ2-7, with D unresolved. The length of the CDR3 is 13 residues. Germline V gene data show CDR1 as SNHLY and CDR2 as FYNNEI. V lost 8 bases to trimming and J lost 3 bases, with 14 bases between them. The CDR3 here is CASGKTQNYEQYF. As DNA, the CDR3 is TGTGCCAGCGGCAAGACCCAAAACTACGAGCAGTACTTC. The full variable domain, with the rest looked up from reference TRBV2 and TRBJ2-7, is EPEVTQTPSHQVTQMGQEVILRCVPISNHLYFYWYRQILGQKVEFLVSFYNNEISEKSEIFDDQFSVERPDGSNFTLKIRSTKLEDSAMYFCASGKTQNYEQYFGPGTRLTVT.

V gene TRBV28 combines with J gene TRBJ1-1; D may be TRBD1 (5 bases). In germline, CDR1 is MDHEN, CDR2 SYDVKM. This CDR3 is built from 14 residues. V was trimmed by 6 bases and J by 4 bases, leaving 15 bases between them. Here the CDR3 DNA reads TGTGCCAGCAGCCCTCGGGGGGGACGCACTGAAGCTTTCTTT. Translated, it gives CASSPRGGRTEAFF.

This clone was seen once. The chain employs TRBV28 and TRBJ2-7; D gene unclear. Germline V gene sequence: CDR1 MDHEN, CDR2 SYDVKM. Trimming shortened V by 3 bases and J by 2 bases, and 5 bases separated the two germline ends. The CDR3 runs 12 residues. The CDR3 DNA is TGTGCCAGCAGTTTGCCCCCCTACGAGCAGTACTTC. It codes for CASSLPPYEQYF.

The CDR3 region is CASSAPPFLLAGFLEQYF. In DNA, the CDR3 is TGTGCCAGCAGCGCGCCACCTTTTTTGCTAGCGGGTTTCCTCGAGCAGTACTTC. The chain combines TRBV9 with TRBJ2-7; 8 positions match TRBD2. Looked up from germline, CDR1 is SGDLS and CDR2 is YYNGEE. Trimming cost V 3 bases and J 6 bases; bases outside gene matches: 20. This CDR3 contains 18 residues.

The chain joins TRBV9 to TRBJ1-2; TRBD1 might be the D (5 bases). The V gene's germline CDR1 is SGDLS and CDR2 YYNGEE. CDR3 length equals 13 residues. Trimming removed 0 bases from V and 5 bases from J, with 8 bases in between. The CDR3 DNA is TGTGCCAGCAGCGTAGGTGGGGGTTATGGCTACACCTTC. It encodes CASSVGGGYGYTF.

The rearrangement links TRBV15 to TRBJ2-3, with D unclear. The CDR3 has 11 amino acids. Trimming cost V 3 bases and J 8 bases, with 6 bases left between them. CDR1 and CDR2 from the germline V gene are LNHNV and YYDKDF (reference sequence). The CDR3 DNA is TGTGCCACCAGCAGGTCAGGTACGCAGTATTTT. This codes for CATSRSGTQYF.